This is a list of T cell receptor beta chains from one sample in a study of blood T cell repertoires in COVID-19. Some clones are missing from TCRdb's copy, which holds only in-frame ones; the method was immunoSEQ multiplex PCR. The repertoire holds about 150,000 clones, with around 90% as singletons. Material for sequencing was peripheral blood. These receptors were obtained from a human donor in a cohort sampled during active COVID-19. CDR3s include the opening cysteine and the closing phenylalanine or tryptophan. The D gene is left open where the match is weak. Part of the rows lack a size; the others show once, few, many or a class for expanded clones.

v_gene	j_gene	d_gene	len	abundance	CDR3nt	CDR3aa
TRBV10-3	TRBJ2-7	TRBD1	16	-	TGTGCCATCAGGGCGAGCCGGGACAGGTTCTCCTACGAGCAGTACTTC	CAIRASRDRFSYEQYF
TRBV6-5	TRBJ2-1	TRBD2	16	-	TGTGCCAGCAGTTGGGGTAGCGGGTTATCCTACAATGAGCAGTTCTTC	CASSWGSGLSYNEQFF
TRBV9	TRBJ1-2	TRBD1	15	-	TGTGCCAGCAGCGTAGCCGGACAGGGGGCGGGTGGCTACACCTTC	CASSVAGQGAGGYTF
TRBV5-4	TRBJ2-2	TRBD2	16	-	TGTGCCAGCAGCTCGGGGAGCGGGGGGGCTTCCGGGGAGCTGTTTTTT	CASSSGSGGASGELFF
TRBV3-1/TRBV3-2	TRBJ2-2	-	15	-	TGTGCCAGCAGCCAAGCAGGGGTCTACACCGGGGAGCTGTTTTTT	CASSQAGVYTGELFF
TRBV18	TRBJ2-7	TRBD1	13	-	TGTGCCAGCTCACCGCCGGGACAGGGAGAGCAGTACTTC	CASSPPGQGEQYF
TRBV20-1	TRBJ2-2	-	15	-	TGCAGTGCTAGTAGACAAACAGGGGAGGCCGGGGAGCTGTTTTTT	CSASRQTGEAGELFF
TRBV7-2	TRBJ1-1	TRBD1	13	-	TGTGCCAGCAGACAGGGGCGGAACACTGAAGCTTTCTTT	CASRQGRNTEAFF
TRBV5-4	TRBJ2-7	-	14	-	TGTGCCAGCAGCTTCCCGGACTCGGGCTACGAGCAGTACTTC	CASSFPDSGYEQYF
TRBV3-1/TRBV3-2	TRBJ1-4	-	18	-	TGTGCCAGCAGCCAAGATCAGTTCCTAGGCCGTTCGGGTGAAAAACTGTTTTTT	CASSQDQFLGRSGEKLFF
TRBV5-1	TRBJ1-6	TRBD1	13	-	TGCGCCAGCAGCCCGCGACAGGGTTCACCCCTCCACTTT	CASSPRQGSPLHF
TRBV2	TRBJ1-5	TRBD1	14	few	TGTGCCAGCAGCGCGGGACAGTCCCCAGAGCCCCAGCATTTT	CASSAGQSPEPQHF
TRBV2	TRBJ1-3	-	14	-	TGTGCCAGCAGTGAAGGCGGCCTTGGAAACACCATATATTTT	CASSEGGLGNTIYF
TRBV4-2	TRBJ2-2	-	15	-	TGTGCCAGCAGCCCGGGAGCGGCGAACACCGGGGAGCTGTTTTTT	CASSPGAANTGELFF
TRBV11-2	TRBJ2-7	-	14	-	TGTGCCAGCAGCTTGGGGGTGGGAGGCTACGAGCAGTACTTC	CASSLGVGGYEQYF
TRBV4-1	TRBJ2-5	TRBD1	13	few	TGCGCCAGCAGCGACAACAGGGGAGAGACCCAGTACTTC	CASSDNRGETQYF
TRBV2	TRBJ1-2	-	11	-	TGTGCCAGCAGTGGGCTCTATGGCTACACCTTC	CASSGLYGYTF
TRBV10-2	TRBJ1-2	-	13	-	TGCGCCAGCAGTGAGACAGGCATCACAGGCTACACCTTC	CASSETGITGYTF
TRBV29-1	TRBJ2-3	-	12	-	TGCAGCGTTGTGGCAGGGCGAAATACGCAGTATTTT	CSVVAGRNTQYF